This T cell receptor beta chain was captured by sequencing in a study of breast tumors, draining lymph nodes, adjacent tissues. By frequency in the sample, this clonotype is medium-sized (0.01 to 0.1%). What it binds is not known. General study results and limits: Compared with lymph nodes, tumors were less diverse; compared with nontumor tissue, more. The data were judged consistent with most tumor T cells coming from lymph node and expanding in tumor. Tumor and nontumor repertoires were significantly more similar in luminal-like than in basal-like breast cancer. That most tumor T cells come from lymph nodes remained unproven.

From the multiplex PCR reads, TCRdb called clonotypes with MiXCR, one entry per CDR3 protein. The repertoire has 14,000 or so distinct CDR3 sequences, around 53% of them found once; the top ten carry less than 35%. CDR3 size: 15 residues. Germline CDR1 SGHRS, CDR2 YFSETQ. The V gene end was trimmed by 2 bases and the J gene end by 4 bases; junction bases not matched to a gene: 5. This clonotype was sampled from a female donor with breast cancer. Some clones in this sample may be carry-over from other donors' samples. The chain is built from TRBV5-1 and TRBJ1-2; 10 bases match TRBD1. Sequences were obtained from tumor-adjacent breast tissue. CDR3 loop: CASSFGTGAAYGYTF. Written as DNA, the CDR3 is TGCGCCAGCAGCTTCGGGACAGGGGCCGCCTATGGCTACACCTTC.